The clone carrying this T cell receptor (beta chain) was counted at least ten times. This sample stems from a study of early T cells in non-severe SARS-CoV-2 infection. Study context: Unsorted whole blood bulk RNA was sequenced, with unpaired chains.

Individual cDNA molecules were tagged with unique molecular identifiers, the study reported. TCRdb analysed the 5' RACE reads with MiXCR anew, one entry per CDR3 protein. The sample carries 37,000 or so distinct CDR3 sequences, around 6.1% recorded once. Sequenced: whole blood. The receptor was derived from an adult who was a healthcare worker with PCR-confirmed SARS-CoV-2 infection or an uninfected control (not recorded which).

In nucleotides, the CDR3 is TGTGCCAGCAGTTACTCCCGAGACACAGGGGGCTCCTACAATGAGCAGTTCTTC. It translates to CASSYSRDTGGSYNEQFF. The chain has TRBV6-2 or TRBV6-3 and TRBJ2-1, with 8 bases identical to TRBD1. The CDR3 contains 18 residues. The germline gives CDR1 MNHEY, CDR2 SVGEGT. After removal of 0 bases from V and 0 bases from J, the junction contained 7 bases not matched to a gene.